The 5 T cell receptor beta chains below were found in one sample sequenced in a study of beta chain features in type 1 diabetes. TCRB transcripts that were expressed got sequenced, as all of the isolated RNA had been reverse transcribed. Some clones are missing from TCRdb's copy, which holds only in-frame ones; the method was immunoSEQ multiplex PCR. The sample lists around 190,000 clones, less than 15% occurring once. Specimen: central memory CD4+ T cells from blood. These receptors came from a woman aged 18-29 years in good health.

V usage is TRBV4-2 and J usage is TRBJ1-1; TRBD1 aligns across 8 bases. CDR3 length: 16 amino acids. Germline CDR1 reads LGHNA; CDR2 reads YNFKEQ. V gave up 1 base and J gave up 1 base; unmatched junction bases: 5. CDR3: CASSQAAGTGNTEAFF. CDR3 DNA: TGTGCCAGCAGCCAAGCCGCCGGGACAGGGAACACTGAAGCTTTCTTT.

There are a few counts of this clone. CDR3 loop: CASGITSEGTDTQYF. The CDR3 DNA is TGCGCCAGCGGCATCACTAGCGAAGGCACAGATACGCAGTATTTT. This chain connects TRBV5-1 to TRBJ2-3; TRBD2 matches 7 bases. Germline trimming cut 7 bases from V and 1 base from J; bases unmatched to any gene: 9. CDR3 size: 15 residues. Germline-derived CDR1 and CDR2 are SGHRS and YFSETQ.

This clone was seen only a few times. The V gene is TRBV9, the J gene TRBJ2-7, with 7 bases aligning to TRBD2. Trimming took 0 bases from V and 2 from J; bases not matched to a gene: 5. The germline CDR1 and CDR2 sequences are SGDLS and YYNGEE. The CDR3 totals 15 residues. The CDR3 DNA is TGTGCCAGCAGCGTAGGAGCTAGCGGTCCCTACGAGCAGTACTTC. Translating gives CASSVGASGPYEQYF.

The chain carries TRBV6-5 and TRBJ1-3, with 9 bases identical to TRBD1. After removal of 4 bases from V and 7 bases from J, the junction contained 11 bases not matched to a gene. Germline V CDR1 and CDR2: MNHEY, SVGAGI. This CDR3 spans 16 amino acids. CDR3 loop: CASSSPRDRVWNTIYF. In DNA, the CDR3 is TGTGCCAGCAGTTCCCCCCGGGACAGGGTCTGGAACACCATATATTTT.

The chain couples TRBV7-9 to TRBJ2-2; D might be TRBD2 (5 bases). The germline CDR1 and CDR2 sequences are SEHNR and FQNEAQ (reference sequence). V was cut by 5 bases and J by 0 bases, with 16 bases left in between. The CDR3 is 17 amino acids. The CDR3 nucleotides are TGTGCCAGCAGCCAAGCATACGGGGTAGCGAACACCGGGGAGCTGTTTTTT. Protein product: CASSQAYGVANTGELFF.